This is a list of T cell receptor beta chains from one sample in a study of shared clonotypes between healthy human individuals. Assay used: immunoSEQ multiplex PCR; TCRdb lists only in-frame clones, some missing. The sample holds about 680,000 clones, roughly 72% seen once. The sequencing input was memory CD4+ T cells sorted from blood. Receptors originate from a woman aged 25 to 39 in good health. Each CDR3 is given with its conserved first and last residue. D genes are given only for firm matches. Clone size, where shown, is once, few, many, or a class for clones that have expanded.

TRBJ1-1,-,few,TRBV5-1,CASSKQARNTEAFF,TGCGCCAGCAGCAAACAGGCCCGGAACACTGAAGCTTTCTTT
TRBJ2-1,TRBD2,-,TRBV2,CASIQEASGNNEQFF,TGTGCCAGCATCCAGGAGGCTAGCGGGAACAATGAGCAGTTCTTC
TRBJ2-7,-,-,TRBV6-1,CASEEGGAAAYEQYF,TGTGCCAGCGAGGAGGGCGGTGCAGCCGCTTACGAGCAGTACTTC
TRBJ2-6,-,-,TRBV6-4,CASSDGGASGANVLTF,TGTGCCAGCAGTGACGGCGGAGCCTCTGGGGCCAACGTCCTGACTTTC
TRBJ2-5,-,once,TRBV5-1,CASSLLGGQETQYF,TGCGCCAGCAGCTTGTTAGGGGGCCAAGAGACCCAGTACTTC
TRBJ1-3,-,-,TRBV4-1,CASSQEGGNTIYF,TGCGCCAGCAGCCAAGAGGGGGGAAACACCATATATTTT
TRBJ2-2,-,few,TRBV11-2,CASSDRYTGELFF,TGTGCCAGCAGCGACAGGTACACCGGGGAGCTGTTTTTT
TRBJ1-5,-,-,TRBV27,CASSLTVPPGNQPQHF,TGTGCCAGCAGTCTGACAGTTCCCCCCGGCAATCAGCCCCAGCATTTT
TRBJ2-7,-,-,TRBV7-2,CASSSKGPYEQYF,TGTGCCAGCAGCTCCAAGGGTCCCTACGAGCAGTACTTC
TRBJ1-2,-,-,TRBV20-1,CSAADVDGYTF,TGCAGTGCTGCGGATGTTGATGGCTACACCTTC
TRBJ2-1,TRBD2,many,TRBV5-4,CASSLAGGQEQFF,TGTGCCAGCAGCTTGGCGGGAGGGCAAGAGCAGTTCTTC
TRBJ2-7,-,-,TRBV19,CASSSRKTATYEQYF,TGTGCCAGTAGCAGCCGAAAGACCGCGACCTACGAGCAGTACTTC
TRBJ2-1,-,-,TRBV7-9,CASSLELVKGNEQFF,TGTGCCAGCAGCTTAGAATTAGTGAAAGGGAATGAGCAGTTCTTC
TRBJ1-5,-,few,TRBV6-1,CASSRPGGQPQHF,TGTGCCAGCAGTAGACCGGGGGGTCAGCCCCAGCATTTT
TRBJ2-1,-,-,TRBV28,CASSLTSPYEQFF,TGTGCCAGCAGTTTGACTAGTCCTTATGAGCAGTTCTTC
TRBJ1-1,-,-,TRBV18,CASSPTPNTEAFF,TGTGCCAGCTCACCCACCCCCAACACTGAAGCTTTCTTT
TRBJ2-7,-,-,TRBV14,CASSQDLGRAYEQYF,TGTGCCAGCAGCCAAGATCTTGGCCGAGCCTACGAGCAGTACTTC
TRBJ1-5,-,-,TRBV4-2,CASSQELGTAYNQPQHF,TGTGCCAGCAGCCAAGAACTCGGTACAGCCTATAATCAGCCCCAGCATTTT
TRBJ1-2,TRBD1,-,TRBV7-8,CASSLARGQGGGYTF,TGTGCCAGCAGCTTAGCGCGGGGACAGGGAGGAGGCTACACCTTC
TRBJ2-7,TRBD2,-,TRBV5-1,CASSLVVGGESEQYF,TGCGCCAGCAGCTTGGTGGTGGGAGGGGAATCCGAGCAGTACTTC
TRBJ2-3,TRBD2,few,TRBV19,CASRARGGRSTDTQYF,TGTGCCAGTAGGGCTAGGGGCGGGAGGAGCACAGATACGCAGTATTTT
TRBJ2-1,-,-,TRBV6-5,CASSYLGGEQFF,TGTGCCAGCAGTTACCTTGGGGGAGAGCAGTTCTTC
TRBJ2-1,TRBD2,-,TRBV27,CASKTTSGNEQFF,TGTGCCAGCAAGACGACTAGCGGCAATGAGCAGTTCTTC
TRBJ1-1,TRBD1,-,TRBV5-1,CASRGTGKNTEAFF,TGCGCCAGCCGGGGGACAGGAAAGAACACTGAAGCTTTCTTT
TRBJ1-3,-,-,TRBV2,CASSPGSSGNTIYF,TGTGCCAGCAGTCCGGGGAGCTCTGGAAACACCATATATTTT
TRBJ2-2,TRBD2,-,TRBV5-1,CASSLLAGVIGGGELFF,TGCGCCAGCAGCTTACTAGCGGGAGTGATTGGTGGCGGGGAGCTGTTTTTT
TRBJ1-1,-,few,TRBV14,CASSQGIRDTEAFF,TGTGCCAGCAGCCAGGGGATCCGGGACACTGAAGCTTTCTTT
TRBJ1-2,-,-,TRBV5-1,CASSWGSARISYGYTF,TGCGCCAGCAGCTGGGGTTCGGCGCGGATTTCCTATGGCTACACCTTC
TRBJ2-1,TRBD1,-,TRBV5-1,CASSFRQGSDNEQFF,TGCGCCAGCAGCTTCCGACAGGGGTCAGACAATGAGCAGTTCTTC
TRBJ2-3,-,-,TRBV5-1,CASSQRTIITDTQYF,TGCGCCAGCAGCCAACGGACTATTATCACAGATACGCAGTATTTT
TRBJ2-5,TRBD1,few,TRBV5-6,CASSSGQGTETQYF,TGTGCCAGCAGCTCAGGACAGGGGACGGAGACCCAGTACTTC
TRBJ1-1,-,-,TRBV20-1,CSAIRDTEAFF,TGCAGTGCAATACGGGACACTGAAGCTTTCTTT
TRBJ2-3,TRBD1,-,TRBV5-1,CASSLGDRETDTQYF,TGCGCCAGCAGCTTGGGGGACAGGGAGACAGATACGCAGTATTTT
TRBJ1-2,-,-,TRBV10-2,CASSESQVYGYTF,TGCGCCAGCAGTGAGTCCCAGGTCTATGGCTACACCTTC
TRBJ2-3,TRBD1,-,TRBV7-3,CASSPRTGAADTQYF,TGTGCCAGCAGCCCTCGGACAGGGGCTGCAGATACGCAGTATTTT
TRBJ2-7,TRBD2,-,TRBV5-1,CASQPSGGAEYF,TGCGCCAGCCAGCCTAGCGGGGGTGCGGAGTACTTC
TRBJ2-1,TRBD2,few,TRBV11-2,CASSISSGTSGMNEQFF,TGTGCCAGCAGCATATCATCCGGGACTAGCGGGATGAATGAGCAGTTCTTC